Presented here are 2 T cell receptor beta chains from one specimen sequenced in a study of cytomegalovirus exposure and HLA in healthy donors. The PCR was carried out with 60 Vbeta primers and 13 Jbeta primers. The repertoire was sequenced with immunoSEQ multiplex PCR; TCRdb's copy has only in-frame clones and lacks some. The table records 150,000 to 200,000 clones, 77% of them present only once. The specimen sequenced was PBMCs. Every receptor here comes from a man younger than 30 in good health and CMV-seronegative.

The CDR3 coding sequence is TGCGCCAGCAGCCAAGATTCCCAGTACAACCTAGCGGGGGAGGTCGATGAGCAGTTCTTC. Residues: CASSQDSQYNLAGEVDEQFF. The chain carries TRBV4-1 and TRBJ2-1, with 10 positions matching TRBD2. Unmatched junction bases numbered 19, after V lost 0 bases and J lost 8 bases. Germline loops: CDR1 MGHRA, CDR2 YSYEKL. The CDR3 sequence is 20 residues long.

The chain couples TRBV7-2 to TRBJ2-5; TRBD2 aligns across 14 bases. Germline V gene sequence: CDR1 SGHTA, CDR2 FQGNSA. This CDR3 spans 16 amino acids. After removal of 10 bases from V and 4 bases from J, the junction contained 11 bases not matched to a gene. The DNA of the CDR3 is TGTGCCACTGGACTAGCGGGGGGCCGCCAGCGAGAGACCCAGTACTTC. Amino acid sequence: CATGLAGGRQRETQYF.